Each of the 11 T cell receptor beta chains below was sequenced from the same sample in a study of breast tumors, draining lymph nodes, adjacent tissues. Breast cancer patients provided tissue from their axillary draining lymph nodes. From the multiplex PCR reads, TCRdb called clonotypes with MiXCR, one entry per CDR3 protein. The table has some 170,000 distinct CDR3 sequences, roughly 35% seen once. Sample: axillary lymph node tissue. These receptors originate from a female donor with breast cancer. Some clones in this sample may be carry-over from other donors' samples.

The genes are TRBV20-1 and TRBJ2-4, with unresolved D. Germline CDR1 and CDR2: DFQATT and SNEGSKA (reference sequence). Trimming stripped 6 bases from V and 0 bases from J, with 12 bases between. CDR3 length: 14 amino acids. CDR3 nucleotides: TGCAGTGCGCCCGAGGCCCTAGCCAAAAACATTCAGTACTTC. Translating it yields CSAPEALAKNIQYF.

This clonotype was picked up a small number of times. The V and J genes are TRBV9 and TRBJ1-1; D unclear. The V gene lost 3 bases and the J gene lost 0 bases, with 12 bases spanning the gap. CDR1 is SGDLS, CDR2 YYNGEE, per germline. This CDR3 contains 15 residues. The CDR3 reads CASSAYSVMNTEAFF. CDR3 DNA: TGTGCCAGCAGCGCCTACAGCGTGATGAACACTGAAGCTTTCTTT.

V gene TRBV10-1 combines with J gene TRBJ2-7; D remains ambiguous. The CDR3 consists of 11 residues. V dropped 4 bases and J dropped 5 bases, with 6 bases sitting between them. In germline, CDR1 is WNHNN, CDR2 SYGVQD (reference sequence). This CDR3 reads CASSGRDEQYF. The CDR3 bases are TGCGCCAGCAGTGGTCGCGACGAGCAGTACTTC.

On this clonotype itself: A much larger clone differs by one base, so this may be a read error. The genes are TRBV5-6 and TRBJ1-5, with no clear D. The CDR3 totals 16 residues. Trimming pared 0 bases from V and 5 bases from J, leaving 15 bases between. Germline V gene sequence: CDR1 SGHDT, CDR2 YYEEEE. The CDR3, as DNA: TGTGCCAGCAGCTTGGGCGGGCGGGGAATGGATCAGCCCCAGCATTTT. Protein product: CASSLGGRGMDQPQHF.

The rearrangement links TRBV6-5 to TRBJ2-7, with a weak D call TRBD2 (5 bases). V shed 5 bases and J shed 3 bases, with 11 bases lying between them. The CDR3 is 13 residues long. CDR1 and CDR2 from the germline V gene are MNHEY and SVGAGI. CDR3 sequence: CASSHGVGYEQYF. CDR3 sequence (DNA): TGTGCCAGCAGTCACGGGGTAGGCTACGAGCAGTACTTC.

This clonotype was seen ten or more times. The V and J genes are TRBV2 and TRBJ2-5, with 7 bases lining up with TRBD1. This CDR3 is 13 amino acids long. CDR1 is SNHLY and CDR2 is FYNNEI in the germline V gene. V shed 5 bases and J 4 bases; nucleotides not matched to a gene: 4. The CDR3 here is CASSPDRLETQYF. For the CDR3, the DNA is TGTGCCAGCAGTCCGGACAGGTTAGAGACCCAGTACTTC.

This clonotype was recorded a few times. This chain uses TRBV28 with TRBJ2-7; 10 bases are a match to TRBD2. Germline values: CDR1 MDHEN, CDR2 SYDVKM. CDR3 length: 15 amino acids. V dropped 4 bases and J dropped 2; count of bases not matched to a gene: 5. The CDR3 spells CASSSQREGTYEQYF. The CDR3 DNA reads TGTGCCAGCAGTTCACAGCGGGAGGGCACCTACGAGCAGTACTTC.

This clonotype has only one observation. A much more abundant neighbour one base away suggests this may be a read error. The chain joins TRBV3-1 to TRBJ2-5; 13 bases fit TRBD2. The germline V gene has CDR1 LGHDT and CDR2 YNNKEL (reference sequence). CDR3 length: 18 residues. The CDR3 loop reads CASSQEKGLAGVQEAQYF. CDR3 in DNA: TGTGCCAGCAGCCAAGAGAAAGGACTAGCGGGGGTCCAAGAGGCCCAGTACTTC.

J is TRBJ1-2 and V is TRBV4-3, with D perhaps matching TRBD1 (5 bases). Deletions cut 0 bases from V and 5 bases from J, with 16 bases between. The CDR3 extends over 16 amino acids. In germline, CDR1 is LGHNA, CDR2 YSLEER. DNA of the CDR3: TGCGCCAGCAGCCAAGATCCTTTTGAGCGGGGGTATGGCTACACCTTC. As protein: CASSQDPFERGYGYTF.

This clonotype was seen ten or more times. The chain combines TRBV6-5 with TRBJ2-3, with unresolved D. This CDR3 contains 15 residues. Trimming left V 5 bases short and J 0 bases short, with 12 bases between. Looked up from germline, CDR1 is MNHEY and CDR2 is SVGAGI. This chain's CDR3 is CASSTGRISTDTQYF. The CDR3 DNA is TGTGCCAGCAGTACCGGCCGTATTAGCACAGATACGCAGTATTTT.

The CDR3 is CASSPSYSNQPQHF. CDR3 sequence (DNA): TGTGCCAGCAGTCCCTCATATAGCAATCAGCCCCAGCATTTT. J is TRBJ1-5 and V is TRBV28; D unclear. The germline V and J ends were trimmed by 5 bases and 0 bases, with 8 bases remaining between them. The germline V gene has CDR1 MDHEN and CDR2 SYDVKM. CDR3 length: 14 residues. Filled out from reference TRBV28 and TRBJ1-5, the complete variable domain reads DVKVTQSSRYLVKRTGEKVFLECVQDMDHENMFWYRQDPGLGLRLIYFSYDVKMKEKGDIPEGYSVSREKKERFSLILESASTNQTSMYLCASSPSYSNQPQHFGDGTRLSIL.